A single sample gave rise to the 15 T cell receptor beta chains below, sequenced in a study of PD-1 blockade in classical Hodgkin lymphoma. Profiling relied on immunoSEQ multiplex PCR, and the TCRdb table lists in-frame clones only, not all of them. The sample yields about 39,000 clones, 77% seen once. The sample's time point: cycle 4 day 1 (C4D1), after 5 to 7 weeks of nivolumab. With no exception, relapse followed autologous stem cell transplantation in all patients, and brentuximab vedotin exposure varied. Sequenced here: peripheral blood mononuclear cells (PBMCs), sampled before the fourth cycle of nivolumab. The origin of the receptors is a human donor with classical Hodgkin lymphoma.

The chain employs TRBV15 and TRBJ2-7, with a possible D match to TRBD1 (6 bases). The V and J ends lost 0 bases and 8 bases respectively, with 17 bases between them. Germline CDR1 and CDR2: LNHNV and YYDKDF (reference sequence). The CDR3 loop spans 15 amino acids. In DNA form, the CDR3 reads TGTGCCACCAGCAGAGACAGGGGAATAGGTATCCAGCAGTACTTC. It encodes CATSRDRGIGIQQYF.

In this sample, this clone turned up once. The J gene is TRBJ1-5, the V gene TRBV7-9; possibly TRBD1 for D (5 bases). Germline V gene sequence: CDR1 SEHNR, CDR2 FQNEAQ (reference sequence). CDR3 length: 13 residues. V lost 4 bases, J lost 7 bases, and 11 bases lay in between. CDR3 in DNA: TGTGCCAGCAGCTCAGGGAGGGGACAGCCCCAGCATTTT. Protein sequence: CASSSGRGQPQHF.

The V gene is TRBV21-1, the J gene TRBJ1-4. TRBV21-1 is designated a pseudogene. The CDR3 has 14 amino acids. In DNA, the CDR3 is TGTGCCAACGTGCGGGGGGAAACTAATGAAAAACTGTTTTTT. Translated: CANVRGETNEKLFF.

This chain links TRBV7-9 with TRBJ1-1; the match to TRBD1 covers 9 bases. Germline V gives CDR1 SEHNR, CDR2 FQNEAQ (reference sequence). This CDR3 spans 15 amino acids. Trimming removed 1 base from V and 7 bases from J; junction bases left unmatched: 7. The CDR3 loop reads CASSLGDREHGEAFF. CDR3 DNA sequence: TGTGCCAGCAGCTTAGGGGACAGGGAACATGGTGAAGCTTTCTTT.

This clone was recorded a few times. V and J are TRBV27 and TRBJ2-3; a possible D gene is TRBD1 (7 bases). The CDR3 spans 13 residues. Trimming shortened V by 10 bases and J by 6 bases, and 17 bases separated the two germline ends. Germline V gene data show CDR1 as MNHEY and CDR2 as SMNVEV (reference sequence). CDR3 nucleotide sequence: TGTGCCACCCAAGGCAGGGGGAGGGATACGCAGTATTTT. This sequence encodes CATQGRGRDTQYF.

This clone appeared once. This rearrangement joins TRBV12-5 to TRBJ2-3, with TRBD1 identical over 10 bases. CDR1 is LGHNT and CDR2 is FRNRAP in the germline V gene. J gave up 2 bases and V 5 bases, and 7 bases lay outside the gene matches. The CDR3 sequence is 16 residues long. CDR3 DNA sequence: TGTGCTAGTGGTCCTGACAGGGGGCTGTTCACAGATACGCAGTATTTT. Its protein is CASGPDRGLFTDTQYF.

In nucleotides, the CDR3 is TGTGCCAGCAGCCGGGGACTAGCGGGGGGGCTTGAGCAGTTCTTC. Encoded protein: CASSRGLAGGLEQFF. The rearrangement joins TRBV7-9 to TRBJ2-1, with 16 bases fitting TRBD2. With 5 bases clipped from V and 9 bases from J, the junction kept 4 bases outside the gene matches. The CDR3 contains 15 residues. From germline, CDR1 is SEHNR and CDR2 FQNEAQ (reference sequence).

This clone appeared a few times. The chain uses TRBV29-1 and TRBJ1-5; D is undetermined. V was cut by 2 bases and J by 1 base, with 6 bases left in between. CDR3 size: 13 residues. Germline values: CDR1 SQVTM, CDR2 ANQGSEA. The CDR3: CSVELSSNQPQHF. The DNA for the CDR3 is TGCAGCGTTGAATTATCGAGCAATCAGCCCCAGCATTTT. Combining the CDR3 with reference TRBV29-1 and TRBJ1-5 gives the whole variable domain SAVISQKPSRDICQRGTSLTIQCQVDSQVTMMFWYRQQPGQSLTLIATANQGSEATYESGFVIDKFPISRPNLTFSTLTVSNMSPEDSSIYLCSVELSSNQPQHFGDGTRLSIL.

This chain links TRBV5-1 with TRBJ2-3, with D tentatively TRBD2 (6 bases). This CDR3 is 16 amino acids long. With 4 bases removed from V and 3 bases from J, the gap between germline ends came to 18 bases. Germline CDR1 reads SGHRS; CDR2 reads YFSETQ. The CDR3 sequence is CASSVGSGGGTDTQYF. DNA for the CDR3: TGCGCCAGCAGCGTGGGATCCGGGGGAGGTACAGATACGCAGTATTTT.

V gene TRBV7-6 combines with J gene TRBJ2-2; 10 positions agree with TRBD2. Germline trimming cut 3 bases from V and 5 bases from J; bases unmatched to any gene: 6. The germline CDR1 and CDR2 sequences are SGHVS and FNYEAQ. This CDR3 has 16 amino acids. The CDR3 DNA sequence: TGTGCCAGCAGCTTCCTAGCGGGGGAGCGGACCGGGGAGCTGTTTTTT. Protein sequence: CASSFLAGERTGELFF.

J is TRBJ1-6 and V is TRBV14; D remains ambiguous. This CDR3 comprises 12 residues. V lost 1 base and J lost 8, with 3 bases in between. Germline CDR1 and CDR2: SGHDN and FVKESK. CDR3 sequence: CASSQAYSPLHF. The CDR3, as DNA: TGTGCCAGCAGCCAAGCGTATTCACCCCTCCACTTT.

The chain links TRBV2 to TRBJ1-4; 7 nucleotides line up with TRBD1. This CDR3 is 17 amino acids long. Germline-derived CDR1 and CDR2 are SNHLY and FYNNEI. V shed 4 bases and J 0 bases; nucleotides not matched to a gene: 8. CDR3 nucleotides: TGTGCCAGCAGTGGACCGGGACAGACTACAACTAATGAAAAACTGTTTTTT. This codes for CASSGPGQTTTNEKLFF.

V and J are TRBV27 and TRBJ1-3; D ambiguous. In germline, CDR1 is MNHEY, CDR2 SMNVEV (reference sequence). The CDR3 has 18 amino acids. V was clipped by 0 bases and J by 0 bases, with 15 bases between them. CDR3 region: CASSLSPTGLSSGNTIYF. The DNA of the CDR3 is TGTGCCAGCAGTTTATCTCCTACCGGCCTGAGCTCTGGAAACACCATATATTTT.

The rearrangement uses TRBV28 and TRBJ1-2; maybe TRBD1 (5 bases). Trimming left V 7 bases short and J 8 bases short, with 14 bases between. The CDR3 totals 12 residues. Germline-derived CDR1 and CDR2 are MDHEN and SYDVKM. In nucleotides, the CDR3 is TGTGCCAGCAACTCTGATAGGGGCGGCTACACCTTC. This codes for CASNSDRGGYTF.

The chain employs TRBV19 and TRBJ1-6; D unresolved. Germline CDR1 LNHDA, CDR2 SQIVND (reference sequence). V was trimmed by 5 bases and J by 6 bases, leaving 8 bases between them. This CDR3 is built from 13 residues. The CDR3: CASSDVVNSPLHF. CDR3 in DNA: TGTGCCAGTAGTGATGTTGTTAATTCACCCCTCCACTTT.